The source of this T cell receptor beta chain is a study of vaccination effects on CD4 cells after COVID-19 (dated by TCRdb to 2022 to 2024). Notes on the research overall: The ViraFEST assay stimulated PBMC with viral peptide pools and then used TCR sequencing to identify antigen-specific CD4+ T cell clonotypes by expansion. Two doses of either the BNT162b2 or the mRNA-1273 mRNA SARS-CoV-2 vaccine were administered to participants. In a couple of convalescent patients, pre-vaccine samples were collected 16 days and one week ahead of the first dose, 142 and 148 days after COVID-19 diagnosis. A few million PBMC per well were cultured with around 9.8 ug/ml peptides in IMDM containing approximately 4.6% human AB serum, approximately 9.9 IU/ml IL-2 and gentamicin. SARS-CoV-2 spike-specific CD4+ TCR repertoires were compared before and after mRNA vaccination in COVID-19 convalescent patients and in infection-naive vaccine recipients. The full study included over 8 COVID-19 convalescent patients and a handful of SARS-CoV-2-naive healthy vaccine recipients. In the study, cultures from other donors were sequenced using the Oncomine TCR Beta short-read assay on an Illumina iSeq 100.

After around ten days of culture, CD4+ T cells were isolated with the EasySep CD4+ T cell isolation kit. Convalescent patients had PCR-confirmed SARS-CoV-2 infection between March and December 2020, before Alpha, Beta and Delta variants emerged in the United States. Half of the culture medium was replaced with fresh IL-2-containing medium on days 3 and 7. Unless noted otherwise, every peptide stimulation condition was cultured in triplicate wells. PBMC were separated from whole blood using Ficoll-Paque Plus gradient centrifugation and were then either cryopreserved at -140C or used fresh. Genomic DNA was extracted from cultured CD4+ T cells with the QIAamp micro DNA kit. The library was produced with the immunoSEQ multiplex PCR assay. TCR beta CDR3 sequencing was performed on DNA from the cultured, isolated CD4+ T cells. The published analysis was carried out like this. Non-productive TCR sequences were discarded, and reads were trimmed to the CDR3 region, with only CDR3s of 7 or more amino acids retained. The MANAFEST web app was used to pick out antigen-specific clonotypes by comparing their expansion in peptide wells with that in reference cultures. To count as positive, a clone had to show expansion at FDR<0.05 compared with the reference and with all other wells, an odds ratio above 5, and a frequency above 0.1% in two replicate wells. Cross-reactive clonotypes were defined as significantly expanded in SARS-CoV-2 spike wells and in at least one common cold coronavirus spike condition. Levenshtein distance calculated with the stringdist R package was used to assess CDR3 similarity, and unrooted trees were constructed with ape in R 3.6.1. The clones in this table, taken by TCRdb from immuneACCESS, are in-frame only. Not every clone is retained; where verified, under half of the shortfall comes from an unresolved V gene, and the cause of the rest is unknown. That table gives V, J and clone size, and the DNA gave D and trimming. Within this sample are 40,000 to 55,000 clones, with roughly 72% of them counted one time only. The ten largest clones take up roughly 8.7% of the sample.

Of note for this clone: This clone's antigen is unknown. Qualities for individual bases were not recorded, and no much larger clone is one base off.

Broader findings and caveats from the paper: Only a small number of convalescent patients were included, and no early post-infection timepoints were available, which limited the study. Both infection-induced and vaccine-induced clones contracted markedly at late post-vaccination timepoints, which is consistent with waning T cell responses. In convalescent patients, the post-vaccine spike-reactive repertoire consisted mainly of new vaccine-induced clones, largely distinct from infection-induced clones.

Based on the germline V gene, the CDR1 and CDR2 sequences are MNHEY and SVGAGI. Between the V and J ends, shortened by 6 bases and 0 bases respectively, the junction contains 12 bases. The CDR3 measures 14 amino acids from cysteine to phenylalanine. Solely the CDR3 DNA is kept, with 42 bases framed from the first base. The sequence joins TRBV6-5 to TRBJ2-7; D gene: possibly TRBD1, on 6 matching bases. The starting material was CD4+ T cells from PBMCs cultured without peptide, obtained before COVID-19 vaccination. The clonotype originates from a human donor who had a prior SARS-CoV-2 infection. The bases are TGTGCCAGCAGGAGACAGGCTTTCTCCTACGAGCAGTACTTC. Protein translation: CASRRQAFSYEQYF.